The T cell receptor beta chain described here comes from a study of T cell responses to AZD1222 COVID-19 vaccine. Findings and caveats of the study: The donor group comprised mostly white British people and more females; the analysis possibly underestimated clonal diversity. Only a handful of AZD1222 recipients, more than five in all, had baseline seropositivity.

Here immunoSEQ multiplex PCR was the method, and the copy in TCRdb shows in-frame clones only, minus some. Of about 100,000 clones in the sample, around 89% were seen once. Germline CDR1 is SGHVS and CDR2 is FNYEAQ. The V gene lost 3 bases and the J gene lost 8 bases, with 8 bases spanning the gap. The CDR3 runs to 12 residues. Details on this clone: Its antigen remains unidentified.

The receptor was isolated from an adult in good health. The chain uses TRBV7-6 and TRBJ2-1; D unresolved. The sample in question was peripheral blood, obtained on day 0 of AZD1222 vaccination. The CDR3 loop reads CASSFPQDEQFF. Written as DNA, the CDR3 is TGTGCCAGCAGCTTCCCCCAAGATGAGCAGTTCTTC.